These T cell receptor beta chains were read from a single sample in a study of blood T cells in healthy people across ages. MiXCR was run by TCRdb on the 5' RACE reads, yielding one entry per CDR3 protein. The sample lists some 1.8 million distinct CDR3 sequences; about two fifths were seen once. Sequencing was performed on blood. The receptors derive from a human donor in good health. Both conserved end residues are trimmed from each CDR3.

v_gene: TRBV7-8
j_gene: TRBJ2-5
CDR3aa: ASSHSRGLKETQY

v_gene: TRBV10-3
j_gene: TRBJ1-1
CDR3aa: AISEQWGTEAF

v_gene: TRBV24-1
j_gene: TRBJ2-5
CDR3aa: ATSDRRTGEETQY

v_gene: TRBV6-6
j_gene: TRBJ1-5
CDR3aa: ASSYRDGNQPQH

v_gene: TRBV28
j_gene: TRBJ2-1
CDR3aa: ASSFDSPGGDEQF

v_gene: TRBV4-2
j_gene: TRBJ1-4
CDR3aa: ASSQDRNNEKLF

v_gene: TRBV7-2
j_gene: TRBJ2-7
CDR3aa: ASSRRSGEAYEQY

v_gene: TRBV29-1
j_gene: TRBJ1-2
CDR3aa: SVKRAFNYGYT

v_gene: TRBV20-1
j_gene: TRBJ2-3
CDR3aa: SAPRGVNTDTQY

v_gene: TRBV4-3
j_gene: TRBJ1-1
CDR3aa: ASSQELRSTEAF

v_gene: TRBV5-1
j_gene: TRBJ2-7
CDR3aa: ASSPSSDREYEQY

v_gene: TRBV15
j_gene: TRBJ1-2
CDR3aa: ATSRAGTGYGYT

v_gene: TRBV29-1
j_gene: TRBJ2-3
CDR3aa: SVTGATAGGTDTQY

v_gene: TRBV7-2
j_gene: TRBJ2-3
CDR3aa: ASSLFREGTDTQY

v_gene: TRBV27
j_gene: TRBJ2-7
CDR3aa: ASKPPSSYEQY

v_gene: TRBV7-6
j_gene: TRBJ2-7
CDR3aa: ASSIGGGGAYEQY

v_gene: TRBV27
j_gene: -
CDR3aa: ASKTLRGTGTDEQY

v_gene: TRBV20-1
j_gene: TRBJ1-1
CDR3aa: SATPDMNTEAF

v_gene: TRBV7-2
j_gene: TRBJ2-1
CDR3aa: ASSLTVDNEQF

v_gene: TRBV6-1
j_gene: TRBJ1-2
CDR3aa: ASSEGVDTRAYGYT

v_gene: TRBV27
j_gene: TRBJ2-7
CDR3aa: ASSLSQEDSRYEQY

v_gene: TRBV19
j_gene: TRBJ1-2
CDR3aa: ASAGVNYGYT

v_gene: TRBV11-2
j_gene: TRBJ2-7
CDR3aa: ASSSGQGFHEQY

v_gene: TRBV6-5
j_gene: TRBJ2-1
CDR3aa: ASTPQAGVFYNEQF

v_gene: TRBV6-6
j_gene: TRBJ2-5
CDR3aa: ASSPNRVRETQY

v_gene: TRBV24-1
j_gene: TRBJ2-7
CDR3aa: ATSDPTTGAYEQY

v_gene: TRBV29-1
j_gene: TRBJ2-5
CDR3aa: SVDAGVGETQY

v_gene: TRBV20-1
j_gene: TRBJ2-1
CDR3aa: SAGTSGARGSYNEQF

v_gene: TRBV12-3/TRBV12-4
j_gene: TRBJ1-1
CDR3aa: ASSLDFRAF

v_gene: TRBV10-3
j_gene: TRBJ2-1
CDR3aa: AISRDIREQF

v_gene: TRBV9
j_gene: TRBJ2-6
CDR3aa: ASSPPGQTGANVLT

v_gene: TRBV7-9
j_gene: TRBJ1-3
CDR3aa: ASSPTGDTGNAIY

v_gene: TRBV20-1
j_gene: TRBJ2-7
CDR3aa: SAGNRLAYEQY

v_gene: TRBV7-2
j_gene: TRBJ2-4
CDR3aa: ASSPLLGQRIQY

v_gene: TRBV20-1
j_gene: TRBJ2-1
CDR3aa: SASTSGAGEQF

v_gene: TRBV20-1
j_gene: TRBJ2-2
CDR3aa: SARDFKDTGELF

v_gene: TRBV5-5
j_gene: TRBJ1-2
CDR3aa: ASSAKRGAVDYGYT

v_gene: TRBV20-1
j_gene: TRBJ2-7
CDR3aa: SASLRSRGSYEQY

v_gene: TRBV6-2/TRBV6-3
j_gene: TRBJ2-1
CDR3aa: ASRLPRGEQF

v_gene: TRBV7-2
j_gene: TRBJ2-5
CDR3aa: ASSLLAGVETQY

v_gene: TRBV6-1
j_gene: TRBJ2-1
CDR3aa: ASKISRASSYNEQF

v_gene: TRBV7-6
j_gene: TRBJ1-5
CDR3aa: ASSFRQHSNQPPH

v_gene: TRBV11-2
j_gene: TRBJ1-4
CDR3aa: ASSQGQGIEKLF

v_gene: TRBV27
j_gene: TRBJ1-1
CDR3aa: ASIGGGTEAF

v_gene: TRBV20-1
j_gene: TRBJ2-7
CDR3aa: SARVSLGPNSYEQY

v_gene: TRBV6-2/TRBV6-3
j_gene: TRBJ2-5
CDR3aa: ASTYRGLKETQY

v_gene: TRBV4-1
j_gene: TRBJ2-6
CDR3aa: ASSLPRAQGANVLT

v_gene: TRBV20-1
j_gene: TRBJ2-5
CDR3aa: SADSGGLQETQY

v_gene: TRBV7-2
j_gene: TRBJ2-3
CDR3aa: ASSSGQWQY

v_gene: TRBV20-1
j_gene: TRBJ1-2
CDR3aa: SAPVVGNYGYT

v_gene: TRBV5-1
j_gene: TRBJ2-1
CDR3aa: ASSLATGTGGGYNEQF

v_gene: TRBV4-2
j_gene: TRBJ2-3
CDR3aa: ASSQDRRGGNTDTQY

v_gene: TRBV7-2
j_gene: TRBJ2-7
CDR3aa: ASSSRQGTPYEQY

v_gene: TRBV7-9
j_gene: TRBJ1-6
CDR3aa: ASQDGSYNSPLH

v_gene: TRBV20-1
j_gene: TRBJ1-2
CDR3aa: SAPPGQNYGYT